The rows below give T cell receptor beta chains drawn from one sample of a study of identical twins. TCRdb analysed the 5' RACE reads with MiXCR anew, one entry per CDR3 protein. This sample has some 900,000 distinct CDR3 sequences; roughly an eighth occur once, and the top ten carry 1.5% to 2%. This sample was shared with a second study, whose subject was yellow fever vaccine responses in identical twins.

Sequenced: PBMCs. These receptors originate from a woman aged 18-29 years in good health. Each CDR3 is given with its conserved first and last residue. A D gene is named only where the DNA matches it firmly. The listing skips clone size in some rows; elsewhere it reads once, few, many or a size class.

length: 8; D: NA; size: NA; J: TRBJ1-2; V: TRBV12-3/TRBV12-4; CDR3: CASSPRTF; DNA: TGTGCCAGCAGTCCCCGCACCTTC
length: 11; D: NA; size: NA; J: TRBJ1-1; V: TRBV29-1; CDR3: CSVVMNTEAFF; DNA: TGCAGCGTTGTGATGAACACTGAAGCTTTCTTT
length: 14; D: NA; size: NA; J: TRBJ2-6; V: TRBV24-1; CDR3: CATSERDRANVLTF; DNA: TGTGCCACCAGTGAGCGAGACCGGGCCAACGTCCTGACTTTC
length: 15; D: NA; size: few; J: TRBJ2-5; V: TRBV5-1; CDR3: CASSLGTITKETQYF; DNA: TGCGCCAGCAGCTTGGGTACAATAACCAAAGAGACCCAGTACTTC
length: 14; D: NA; size: NA; J: TRBJ2-3; V: TRBV9; CDR3: CASSEAQETDTQYF; DNA: TGTGCCAGCAGCGAGGCCCAAGAAACAGATACGCAGTATTTT
length: 11; D: NA; size: NA; J: TRBJ1-2; V: TRBV25-1; CDR3: CASSEYRDYTF; DNA: TGTGCCAGCAGTGAATACAGGGACTACACCTTC
length: 16; D: NA; size: NA; J: TRBJ2-3; V: TRBV27; CDR3: CASSLSNPGPTDTQYF; DNA: TGTGCCAGCAGTTTATCGAATCCAGGTCCCACAGATACGCAGTATTTT
length: 10; D: TRBD2; size: NA; J: TRBJ2-5; V: TRBV7-2; CDR3: CASSPPGGDF; DNA: TGTGCCAGCAGCCCCCCGGGAGGAGACTTC
length: 19; D: TRBD2; size: NA; J: TRBJ2-1; V: TRBV7-3; CDR3: CASSALGGRGGRGFNEQFF; DNA: TGTGCCAGCAGTGCCCTGGGGGGGAGGGGCGGGAGAGGTTTCAATGAGCAGTTCTTC
length: 13; D: NA; size: many; J: TRBJ2-1; V: TRBV20-1; CDR3: CSARRFSYNEQFF; DNA: TGCAGTGCTAGGCGGTTTTCCTACAATGAGCAGTTCTTC
length: 12; D: NA; size: many; J: TRBJ2-5; V: TRBV18; CDR3: CASSPREETQYF; DNA: TGTGCCAGCTCACCACGTGAGGAGACCCAGTACTTC
length: 15; D: NA; size: many; J: TRBJ1-1; V: TRBV6-2/TRBV6-3; CDR3: CASSYVPGRSTEAFF; DNA: TGTGCCAGCAGTTACGTACCCGGGAGAAGCACTGAAGCTTTCTTT
length: 16; D: TRBD2; size: few; J: TRBJ2-1; V: TRBV15; CDR3: CATSSRVAGAYNEQFF; DNA: TGTGCCACCAGCTCCCGAGTGGCGGGAGCTTACAATGAGCAGTTCTTC
length: 14; D: TRBD1; size: many; J: TRBJ2-7; V: TRBV12-3/TRBV12-4; CDR3: CASSPGQGINEQYF; DNA: TGTGCCAGCAGTCCGGGACAGGGTATCAACGAGCAGTACTTC
length: 19; D: TRBD2; size: NA; J: TRBJ2-2; V: TRBV11-2; CDR3: CASSSPGLAGFANTGELFF; DNA: TGTGCCAGCAGCTCACCAGGACTAGCGGGGTTCGCGAACACCGGGGAGCTGTTTTTT
length: 18; D: TRBD2; size: many; J: TRBJ2-3; V: TRBV9; CDR3: CASSVFGGGEFGTDTQYF; DNA: TGTGCCAGCAGCGTATTCGGGGGGGGGGAATTTGGCACAGATACGCAGTATTTT
length: 12; D: NA; size: few; J: TRBJ2-1; V: TRBV2; CDR3: CASSEGLAPQFF; DNA: TGTGCCAGCAGTGAAGGTCTAGCCCCTCAGTTCTTC
length: 15; D: TRBD1; size: NA; J: TRBJ2-7; V: TRBV5-5; CDR3: CASSLETGGNYEQYF; DNA: TGTGCCAGCAGCTTGGAGACAGGGGGTAACTACGAGCAGTACTTC
length: 15; D: NA; size: few; J: TRBJ1-1; V: TRBV12-3/TRBV12-4; CDR3: CASTPQGGFGTEAFF; DNA: TGTGCCAGCACTCCCCAAGGGGGGTTTGGCACTGAAGCTTTCTTT
length: 17; D: NA; size: many; J: TRBJ1-3; V: TRBV12-3/TRBV12-4; CDR3: CASSLGQGTHSGNTIYF; DNA: TGTGCCAGCAGTTTAGGCCAAGGAACGCACTCTGGAAACACCATATATTTT
length: 15; D: NA; size: few; J: TRBJ1-2; V: TRBV11-2; CDR3: CASSFSFFGSPGYTF; DNA: TGTGCCAGCAGCTTTTCTTTCTTTGGTTCGCCCGGCTACACCTTC
length: 17; D: TRBD1; size: many; J: TRBJ2-2; V: TRBV7-7; CDR3: CASSRRGTGVITGELFF; DNA: TGTGCCAGCAGCAGAAGGGGGACAGGGGTAATCACCGGGGAGCTGTTTTTT
length: 13; D: NA; size: NA; J: TRBJ1-5; V: TRBV6-1; CDR3: CASTKSPNQPQHF; DNA: TGTGCCAGCACCAAGTCCCCCAATCAGCCCCAGCATTTT
length: 16; D: TRBD2; size: NA; J: TRBJ2-5; V: TRBV7-6; CDR3: CASSSFSGSRQETQYF; DNA: TGTGCCAGCAGCTCCTTTAGCGGGAGTCGACAAGAGACCCAGTACTTC
length: 16; D: TRBD1; size: NA; J: TRBJ2-5; V: TRBV7-2; CDR3: CASSLVGRGRLETQYF; DNA: TGTGCCAGCAGCTTAGTTGGCAGGGGGAGATTAGAGACCCAGTACTTC
length: 15; D: NA; size: few; J: TRBJ2-7; V: TRBV3-1; CDR3: CASSQVPSASYEQYF; DNA: TGTGCCAGCAGCCAAGTGCCTAGCGCGAGCTACGAGCAGTACTTC
length: 12; D: NA; size: few; J: TRBJ2-2; V: TRBV7-9; CDR3: CASSIILGELFF; DNA: TGTGCCAGCAGCATTATTCTCGGGGAGCTGTTTTTT
length: 14; D: TRBD1; size: many; J: TRBJ1-2; V: TRBV6-1; CDR3: CASSQGQGDYGYTF; DNA: TGTGCCAGCAGCCAGGGACAGGGAGACTATGGCTACACCTTC
length: 15; D: NA; size: many; J: TRBJ2-2; V: TRBV12-3/TRBV12-4; CDR3: CASSFGFPNTGELFF; DNA: TGTGCCAGCAGTTTCGGGTTCCCGAACACCGGGGAGCTGTTTTTT
length: 12; D: NA; size: few; J: TRBJ2-1; V: TRBV28; CDR3: CAITGTDNEQFF; DNA: TGTGCCATCACCGGGACTGACAATGAGCAGTTCTTC
length: 14; D: TRBD2; size: few; J: TRBJ2-1; V: TRBV14; CDR3: CASSPLGRPGEQFF; DNA: TGTGCCAGCAGCCCCCTCGGGAGGCCAGGGGAGCAGTTCTTC
length: 14; D: TRBD1; size: few; J: TRBJ2-7; V: TRBV10-3; CDR3: CAISESGTEYEQYF; DNA: TGTGCCATCAGTGAGTCCGGGACAGAGTACGAGCAGTACTTC
length: 16; D: NA; size: few; J: TRBJ1-6; V: TRBV4-1; CDR3: CASSQSEGSYNSPLHF; DNA: TGCGCCAGCAGCCAATCAGAGGGTTCCTATAATTCACCCCTCCACTTT
length: 14; D: NA; size: NA; J: TRBJ2-1; V: TRBV7-9; CDR3: CASSLQELNNEQFF; DNA: TGTGCCAGCAGCTTACAGGAATTAAACAATGAGCAGTTCTTC
length: 16; D: NA; size: NA; J: TRBJ2-2; V: TRBV24-1; CDR3: CATSGGTYANTGELFF; DNA: TGTGCCACCAGTGGGGGGACATACGCGAACACCGGGGAGCTGTTTTTT
length: 12; D: TRBD1; size: NA; J: TRBJ1-1; V: TRBV27; CDR3: CASSPPGQVAFF; DNA: TGTGCCAGCAGTCCCCCGGGACAGGTGGCTTTCTTT
length: 18; D: TRBD1; size: NA; J: TRBJ1-4; V: TRBV4-2; CDR3: CASSQEPGQVSTNEKLFF; DNA: TGTGCCAGCAGCCAAGAACCGGGACAGGTCTCAACTAATGAAAAACTGTTTTTT
length: 12; D: NA; size: many; J: TRBJ2-1; V: TRBV12-3/TRBV12-4; CDR3: CASTRQYNEQFF; DNA: TGTGCCAGCACCCGACAGTACAATGAGCAGTTCTTC
length: 15; D: TRBD1; size: many; J: TRBJ2-7; V: TRBV7-8; CDR3: CASSLGTGGSYEQYF; DNA: TGTGCCAGCAGCTTAGGGACAGGGGGGTCCTACGAGCAGTACTTC
length: 16; D: NA; size: NA; J: TRBJ2-2; V: TRBV9; CDR3: CASSPPGRTNTGELFF; DNA: TGTGCCAGCAGCCCCCCGGGGAGGACGAACACCGGGGAGCTGTTTTTT
length: 14; D: NA; size: few; J: TRBJ1-1; V: TRBV19; CDR3: CASSIAKGVTEAFF; DNA: TGTGCCAGTAGTATTGCAAAAGGGGTAACTGAAGCTTTCTTT
length: 14; D: NA; size: few; J: TRBJ2-7; V: TRBV2; CDR3: CASKDGSGRYEQYF; DNA: TGTGCCAGCAAGGACGGGAGTGGTAGGTACGAGCAGTACTTC
length: 18; D: NA; size: NA; J: TRBJ2-7; V: TRBV7-8; CDR3: CASSLARWRESGAYEQYF; DNA: TGTGCCAGCAGCTTAGCCCGCTGGAGGGAATCGGGGGCCTACGAGCAGTACTTC
length: 13; D: NA; size: few; J: TRBJ2-7; V: TRBV20-1; CDR3: CSASPTTSYEQYF; DNA: TGCAGTGCTAGTCCGACAACTAGCTACGAGCAGTACTTC
length: 17; D: NA; size: NA; J: TRBJ2-1; V: TRBV5-5; CDR3: CASSWPLGDPGYNEQFF; DNA: TGTGCCAGCAGCTGGCCTTTAGGGGATCCCGGCTACAATGAGCAGTTCTTC
length: 14; D: TRBD1; size: NA; J: TRBJ2-1; V: TRBV5-1; CDR3: CASSSTGYYNEQFF; DNA: TGCGCCAGCAGCTCGACAGGGTACTACAATGAGCAGTTCTTC
length: 14; D: TRBD1; size: many; J: TRBJ2-2; V: TRBV5-1; CDR3: CASSLDRGTGELFF; DNA: TGTGCCAGCAGTTTGGACAGGGGGACCGGGGAGCTGTTTTTT
length: 15; D: NA; size: few; J: TRBJ2-3; V: TRBV20-1; CDR3: CSASRLGRPTDTQYF; DNA: TGCAGTGCTAGTCGACTAGGGCGACCCACAGATACGCAGTATTTT